Presented here are 15 T cell receptor beta chains from one specimen sequenced in a study of long-term antiretroviral therapy in people with HIV. The assay, immunoSEQ v3.0, was run at survey level. Assay used: immunoSEQ multiplex PCR; TCRdb lists only in-frame clones, some missing. The sample records around 26,000 clones, 76% being singletons. This specimen was unsorted PBMCs, taken 0.5 years after starting antiretroviral therapy. The receptors stem from a middle-aged woman with HIV.

This clone was found a few times. The chain links TRBV9 to TRBJ1-2; unclear D gene. The V and J ends lost 0 bases and 6 bases respectively, with 12 bases between them. This CDR3 contains 14 residues. CDR1 SGDLS and CDR2 YYNGEE come from the germline V gene. CDR3 sequence: CASSVDPGSDGYTF. In nucleotides, the CDR3 is TGTGCCAGCAGCGTAGACCCTGGGTCCGATGGCTACACCTTC. Full variable domain (outside the CDR3, taken from reference TRBV9 and TRBJ1-2): DSGVTQTPKHLITATGQRVTLRCSPRSGDLSVYWYQQSLDQGLQFLIQYYNGEERAKGNILERFSAQQFPDLHSELNLSSLELGDSALYFCASSVDPGSDGYTFGSGTRLTVV.

The chain combines TRBV10-3 with TRBJ2-3, with 7 bases aligning to TRBD1. There are 14 residues in the CDR3. V trimming: 6 bases; J trimming: 0 bases; junction bases outside the gene matches: 3. Germline CDR1 and CDR2: ENHRY and SYGVKD. Here the CDR3 reads CAIRRGPSTDTQYF. As DNA, the CDR3 is TGTGCCATCAGGAGGGGGCCTAGCACAGATACGCAGTATTTT.

V gene TRBV4-2 combines with J gene TRBJ1-4, with a tentative D call TRBD1 (6 bases). Germline CDR1 LGHNA, CDR2 YNFKEQ. There are 17 residues in the CDR3. The germline V and J ends were trimmed by 4 bases and 0 bases, with 15 bases remaining between them. This chain's CDR3 is CASSPPGAGATNEKLFF. Here the CDR3 DNA reads TGTGCCAGCAGCCCCCCTGGGGCAGGGGCAACTAATGAAAAACTGTTTTTT.

The V call is TRBV30, the J call TRBJ2-1; TRBD2 matches at 14 bases. V was clipped by 3 bases and J by 0 bases; unmatched bases: 13. The germline V gene encodes CDR1 GTSNPN and CDR2 SVGIG (reference sequence). The CDR3 is 20 amino acids. In DNA, the CDR3 is TGTGCCTGGAGCCACTCTCCGGGACTAGCGGGGGCCTCCTCCTACAATGAGCAGTTCTTC. This sequence encodes CAWSHSPGLAGASSYNEQFF.

The chain carries TRBV7-9 and TRBJ2-5; 7 positions agree with TRBD2. The DNA end lines up better with TRBJ2-7; the J call may be wrong. Germline CDR1 reads SEHNR; CDR2 reads FQNEAQ (reference sequence). This CDR3 region has 16 residues. The CDR3 region has the DNA TGTGCCAGCAGCTCTCCCCGGGGTGGCGGGGGATACGAGCAGTACTTC. This gives the protein CASSSPRGGGGYEQYF.

This clone was detected a few times. The CDR3 sequence is CASSGDVGVALHF. The CDR3 DNA sequence: TGTGCCAGCAGCGGAGACGTCGGCGTAGCCCTCCACTTT. This chain uses TRBV9 with TRBJ1-6; D remains ambiguous. This CDR3 contains 13 residues. The V gene's germline CDR1 is SGDLS and CDR2 YYNGEE. V shed 3 bases and J shed 14 bases, with 15 bases lying between them.

The chain recombines TRBV5-6 with TRBJ2-4; possibly TRBD2 for D (5 bases). Germline values: CDR1 SGHDT, CDR2 YYEEEE. The CDR3 runs to 14 residues. Trimming pared 5 bases from V and 2 bases from J, leaving 11 bases between. The CDR3 loop is CASSQSGTKNIQYF. The CDR3 nucleotides read TGTGCCAGCAGTCAATCCGGGACCAAAAACATTCAGTACTTC. The full variable domain, with the rest looked up from reference TRBV5-6 and TRBJ2-4, is DAGVTQSPTHLIKTRGQQVTLRCSPKSGHDTVSWYQQALGQGPQFIFQYYEEEERQRGNFPDRFSGHQFPNYSSELNVNALLLGDSALYLCASSQSGTKNIQYFGAGTRLSVL.

This clone was counted a few times. The chain combines TRBV25-1 with TRBJ1-6; D gene uncertain. Trimming removed 4 bases from V and 6 bases from J, with 10 bases in between. The length of the CDR3 is 14 residues. Germline V gene lookup returns CDR1 MGHDK and CDR2 SYGVNS. The DNA of the CDR3 is TGTGCCAGCAGTGTCAGACCGAGTAATTCACCCCTCCACTTT. Its protein product is CASSVRPSNSPLHF.

J is TRBJ2-3 and V is TRBV25-1, with 8 bases identical to TRBD1. CDR1 is MGHDK, CDR2 SYGVNS, per germline. The CDR3 totals 12 residues. Trimming at V came to 7 bases and at J to 8 bases, leaving 5 bases not matched to a gene. The CDR3, as DNA: TGTGCCAGCACTCTCGGACAGGGTACGCAGTATTTT. Protein product: CASTLGQGTQYF.

This rearrangement joins TRBV25-1 to TRBJ1-2; 7 bases are shared with TRBD1. The trim removed 10 bases at V and 0 bases at J, leaving 2 bases unmatched. This CDR3 contains 12 residues. Germline V lookup: CDR1 MGHDK, CDR2 SYGVNS. CDR3 loop: CATQGPNYGYTF. For the CDR3, the DNA is TGTGCCACACAGGGGCCTAACTATGGCTACACCTTC.

To note about this clone: Relative to the germline gene, one junction end is altered; a read error may explain this. The chain combines TRBV5-4 with TRBJ2-7; 16 nucleotides align to TRBD2. There are 16 residues in the CDR3. The V gene's germline CDR1 is SGHNT and CDR2 YYREEE (reference sequence). The CDR3 is CASSSGTSGGAPQSDF. CDR3 in DNA: TGTGCCAGCAGTTCCGGGACTAGCGGGGGGGCCCCCCAATCAGACTTC.

The gene calls are TRBV5-4 and TRBJ2-5, with D unclear. With 4 bases removed from V and 3 bases from J, the gap between germline ends came to 4 bases. The CDR3 has 11 residues. The V gene's germline CDR1 is SGHNT and CDR2 YYREEE (reference sequence). CDR3 sequence reads: CASSLEETQYF. The CDR3 DNA reads TGTGCCAGCAGCCTGGAAGAGACCCAGTACTTC.

The chain employs TRBV5-6 and TRBJ2-7; 7 nucleotides line up with TRBD1. V lost 4 bases, J lost 2 bases, and 3 bases stayed unmatched. CDR3 length: 13 residues. From germline, CDR1 is SGHDT and CDR2 YYEEEE. CDR3 residues: CASSVDRAYEQYF. The CDR3 nucleotides are TGTGCCAGCAGCGTAGACAGGGCCTACGAGCAGTACTTC.

This rearrangement joins TRBV27 to TRBJ1-6; 7 bases are a match to TRBD1. This CDR3 has 16 residues. The germline V gene has CDR1 MNHEY and CDR2 SMNVEV (reference sequence). The V gene end was trimmed by 6 bases and the J gene end by 7 bases; junction bases not matched to a gene: 12. CDR3 nucleotide sequence: TGTGCCAGCAGCCCTACGGACAGGTTGATCAATTCACCCCTCCACTTT. This codes for CASSPTDRLINSPLHF.

V is TRBV18 and J is TRBJ2-1; weak D call: TRBD2 (6 bases). V shed 3 bases and J shed 6 bases, with 15 bases lying between them. CDR3 length: 15 amino acids. Per germline, CDR1 KGHSH and CDR2 LQKENI. The DNA for the CDR3 is TGTGCCAGCTCACCCGGGACTTCGGGTTTCAATGAGCAGTTCTTC. As protein: CASSPGTSGFNEQFF.